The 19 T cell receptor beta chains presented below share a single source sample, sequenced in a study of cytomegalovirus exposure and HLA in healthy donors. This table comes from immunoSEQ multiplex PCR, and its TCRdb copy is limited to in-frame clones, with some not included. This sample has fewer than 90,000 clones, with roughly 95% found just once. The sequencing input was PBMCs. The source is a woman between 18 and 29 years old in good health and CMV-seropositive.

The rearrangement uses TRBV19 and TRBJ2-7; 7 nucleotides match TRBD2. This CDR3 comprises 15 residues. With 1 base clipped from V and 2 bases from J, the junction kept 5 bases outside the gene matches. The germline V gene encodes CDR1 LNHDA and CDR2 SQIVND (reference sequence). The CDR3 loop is CASSIGLAVTYEQYF. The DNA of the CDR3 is TGTGCCAGTAGTATAGGGCTAGCGGTGACCTACGAGCAGTACTTC.

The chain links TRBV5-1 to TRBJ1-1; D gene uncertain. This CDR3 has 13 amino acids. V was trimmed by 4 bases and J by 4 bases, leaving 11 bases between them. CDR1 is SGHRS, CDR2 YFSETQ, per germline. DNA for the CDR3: TGCGCCAGCAGCCAGGAGGCGGGCACTGAAGCTTTCTTT. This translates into CASSQEAGTEAFF. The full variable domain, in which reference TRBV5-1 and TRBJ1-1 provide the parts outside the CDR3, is KAGVTQTPRYLIKTRGQQVTLSCSPISGHRSVSWYQQTPGQGLQFLFEYFSETQRNKGNFPGRFSGRQFSNSRSEMNVSTLELGDSALYLCASSQEAGTEAFFGQGTRLTVV.

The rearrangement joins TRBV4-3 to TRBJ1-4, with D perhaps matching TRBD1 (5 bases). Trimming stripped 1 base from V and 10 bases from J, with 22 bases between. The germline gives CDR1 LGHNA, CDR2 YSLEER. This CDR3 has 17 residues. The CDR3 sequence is CASSQVMETESLGKLFF. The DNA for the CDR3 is TGCGCCAGCAGCCAAGTGATGGAGACAGAGTCATTGGGAAAACTGTTTTTT.

As DNA, the CDR3 is TGTGCCAGCAGCTTCCTCACTGTCCGCGAGCAGTACTTC. This codes for CASSFLTVREQYF. The rearrangement joins TRBV7-2 to TRBJ2-7; the D is unclear. The CDR3 runs 13 residues. V was trimmed by 3 bases and J by 6 bases, leaving 12 bases between them. Germline CDR1 SGHTA, CDR2 FQGNSA.

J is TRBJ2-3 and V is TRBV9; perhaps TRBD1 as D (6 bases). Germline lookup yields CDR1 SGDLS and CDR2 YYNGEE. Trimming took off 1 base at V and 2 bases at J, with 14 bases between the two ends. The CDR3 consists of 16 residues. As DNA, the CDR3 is TGTGCCAGCAGCGTAAGGTCGGGACACTACACAGATACGCAGTATTTT. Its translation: CASSVRSGHYTDTQYF.

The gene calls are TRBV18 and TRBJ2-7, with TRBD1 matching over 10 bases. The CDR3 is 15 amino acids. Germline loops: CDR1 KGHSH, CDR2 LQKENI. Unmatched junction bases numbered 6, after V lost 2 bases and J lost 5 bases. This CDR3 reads CASSPKDRGHDEQYF. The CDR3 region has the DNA TGTGCCAGCTCACCAAAAGACAGGGGGCACGACGAGCAGTACTTC. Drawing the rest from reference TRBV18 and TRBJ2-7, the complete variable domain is NAGVMQNPRHLVRRRGQEARLRCSPMKGHSHVYWYRQLPEEGLKFMVYLQKENIIDESGMPKERFSAEFPKEGPSILRIQQVVRGDSAAYFCASSPKDRGHDEQYFGPGTRLTVT.

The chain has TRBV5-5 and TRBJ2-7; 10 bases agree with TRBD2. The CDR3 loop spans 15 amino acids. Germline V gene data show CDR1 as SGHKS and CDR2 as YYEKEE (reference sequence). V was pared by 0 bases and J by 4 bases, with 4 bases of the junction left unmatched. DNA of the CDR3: TGTGCCAGCAGCTTGGGCCCTAGCGGGGGTTACGAGCAGTACTTC. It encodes CASSLGPSGGYEQYF.

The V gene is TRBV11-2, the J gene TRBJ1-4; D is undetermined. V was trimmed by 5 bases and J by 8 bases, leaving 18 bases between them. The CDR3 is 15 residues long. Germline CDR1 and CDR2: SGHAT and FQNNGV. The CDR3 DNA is TGTGCCAGCAGCCTAACTCGGCAAGGGAGAGAAAAACTGTTTTTT. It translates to CASSLTRQGREKLFF.

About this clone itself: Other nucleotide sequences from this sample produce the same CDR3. The CDR3 sequence is CASNPGGTYNEQFF. The CDR3 DNA reads TGTGCCAGCAATCCGGGGGGTACATACAATGAGCAGTTCTTC. The V and J genes are TRBV9 and TRBJ2-1, with 7 nucleotides matching TRBD2. The CDR3 sequence is 14 residues long. Per germline, CDR1 SGDLS and CDR2 YYNGEE. The trim removed 6 bases at V and 4 bases at J, leaving 7 bases unmatched.

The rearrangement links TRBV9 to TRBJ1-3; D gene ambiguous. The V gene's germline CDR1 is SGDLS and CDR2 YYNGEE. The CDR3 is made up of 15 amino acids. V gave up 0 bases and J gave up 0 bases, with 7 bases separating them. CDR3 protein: CASSVDGSSGNTIYF. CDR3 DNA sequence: TGTGCCAGCAGCGTAGATGGCAGCTCTGGAAACACCATATATTTT.

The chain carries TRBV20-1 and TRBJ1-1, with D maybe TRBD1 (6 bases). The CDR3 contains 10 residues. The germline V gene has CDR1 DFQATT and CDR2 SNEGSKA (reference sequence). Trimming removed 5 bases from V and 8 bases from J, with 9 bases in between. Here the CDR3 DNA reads TGCAGTGCTTTTGGACAGGAAGCTTTCTTT. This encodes CSAFGQEAFF.

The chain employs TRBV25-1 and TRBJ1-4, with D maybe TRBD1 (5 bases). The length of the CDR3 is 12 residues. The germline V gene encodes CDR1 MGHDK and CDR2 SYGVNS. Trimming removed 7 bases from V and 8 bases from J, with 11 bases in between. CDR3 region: CASTGVGEKLFF. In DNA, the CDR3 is TGTGCCAGCACGGGGGTCGGGGAAAAACTGTTTTTT. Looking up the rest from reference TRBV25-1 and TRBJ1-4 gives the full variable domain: EADIYQTPRYLVIGTGKKITLECSQTMGHDKMYWYQQDPGMELHLIHYSYGVNSTEKGDLSSESTVSRIRTEHFPLTLESARPSHTSQYLCASTGVGEKLFFGSGTQLSVL.

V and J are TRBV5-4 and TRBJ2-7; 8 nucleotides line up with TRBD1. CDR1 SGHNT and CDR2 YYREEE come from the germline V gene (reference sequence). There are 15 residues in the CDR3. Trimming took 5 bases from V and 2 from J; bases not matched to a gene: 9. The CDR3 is CASRRNRGSAYEQYF. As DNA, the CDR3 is TGTGCCAGCAGGCGAAACAGGGGGTCCGCCTACGAGCAGTACTTC. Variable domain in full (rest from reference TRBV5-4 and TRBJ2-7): ETGVTQSPTHLIKTRGQQVTLRCSSQSGHNTVSWYQQALGQGPQFIFQYYREEENGRGNFPPRFSGLQFPNYSSELNVNALELDDSALYLCASRRNRGSAYEQYFGPGTRLTVT.

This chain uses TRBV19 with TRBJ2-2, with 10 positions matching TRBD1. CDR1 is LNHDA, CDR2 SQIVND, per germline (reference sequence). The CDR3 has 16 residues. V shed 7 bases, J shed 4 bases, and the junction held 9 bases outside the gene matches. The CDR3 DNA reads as TGTGCCAGTACCCAACCGGGACAGGGGACCACCGGGGAGCTGTTTTTT. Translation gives CASTQPGQGTTGELFF.

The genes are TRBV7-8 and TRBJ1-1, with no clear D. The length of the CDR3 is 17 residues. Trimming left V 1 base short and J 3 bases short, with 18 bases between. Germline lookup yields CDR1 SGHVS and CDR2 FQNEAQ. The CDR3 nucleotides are TGTGCCAGCAGCTTAGAAGGAGGGTGGGCGCGGGACACTGAAGCTTTCTTT. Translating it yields CASSLEGGWARDTEAFF.

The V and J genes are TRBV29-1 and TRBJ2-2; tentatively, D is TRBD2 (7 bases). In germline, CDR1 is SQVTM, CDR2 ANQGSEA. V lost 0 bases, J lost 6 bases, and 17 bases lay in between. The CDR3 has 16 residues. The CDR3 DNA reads TGCAGCGTTGAAGATTCGGTGGGGGGGCAGGCCGGGGAGCTGTTTTTT. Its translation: CSVEDSVGGQAGELFF.

Here the CDR3 reads CASSLGVWLAGKNTGELFF. Here the CDR3 DNA reads TGTGCCAGCAGCTTAGGGGTCTGGCTAGCGGGGAAGAACACCGGGGAGCTGTTTTTT. This sequence joins TRBV11-1 and TRBJ2-2; TRBD2 matches 9 bases. CDR1 SGHAT and CDR2 FQDESV come from the germline V gene (reference sequence). V trimming: 1 base; J trimming: 1 base; junction bases outside the gene matches: 10. The CDR3 has 19 amino acids.

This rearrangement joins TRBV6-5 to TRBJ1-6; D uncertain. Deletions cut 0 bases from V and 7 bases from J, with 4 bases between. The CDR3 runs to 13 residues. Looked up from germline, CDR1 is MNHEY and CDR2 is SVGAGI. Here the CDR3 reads CASSYSRNSPLHF. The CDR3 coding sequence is TGTGCCAGCAGTTACTCCAGGAATTCACCCCTCCACTTT.

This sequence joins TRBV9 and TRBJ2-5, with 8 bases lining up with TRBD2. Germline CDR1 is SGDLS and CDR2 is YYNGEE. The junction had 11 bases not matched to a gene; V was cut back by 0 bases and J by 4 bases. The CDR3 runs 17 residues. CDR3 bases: TGTGCCAGCAGCGTAGCTACGAGCGGGGGCCCGCGAGAGACCCAGTACTTC. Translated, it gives CASSVATSGGPRETQYF.